One and the same sample provided the 13 T cell receptor beta chains below, sequenced in a study of blood T cell repertoires in COVID-19 (dated by TCRdb to the early 2020s). The method behind the library was the immunoSEQ multiplex PCR assay. Held by TCRdb, this immuneACCESS table contains in-frame sequences only and omits some clones. Under half of the omission traces to an unresolved V gene where checked; the cause of the rest is unknown. The sample has roughly 250,000 clones on record, approximately 82% of them singletons. In total, the top ten clones hold around 8.1% of the sample. The sample comprised peripheral blood. These receptors all come from a man in his forties with active or convalescent COVID-19.

This chain connects TRBV6-5 to TRBJ1-2, with TRBD1 as a possible D gene (5 bases). The CDR3 is 15 amino acids. Per the germline V gene, CDR1 is MNHEY and CDR2 is SVGAGI. V was clipped by 2 bases and J by 6 bases, with 16 bases between them. CDR3 nucleotide sequence: TGTGCCAGCAGTTACACGTTCAGGGAGGTTAATGGCTACACCTTC. This sequence encodes CASSYTFREVNGYTF.

The gene calls are TRBV14 and TRBJ1-3, with D possibly TRBD1 on 5 matching bases. The CDR3 sequence is 15 residues long. CDR1 and CDR2 from the germline V gene are SGHDN and FVKESK. V lost 2 bases to trimming and J lost 6 bases, with 14 bases between them. DNA of the CDR3: TGTGCCAGCAGCCAATTCGGGAGAGGGGAAAACACCATATATTTT. Amino acids: CASSQFGRGENTIYF. The whole variable domain, filled in from reference TRBV14 and TRBJ1-3, reads EAGVTQFPSHSVIEKGQTVTLRCDPISGHDNLYWYRRVMGKEIKFLLHFVKESKQDESGMPNNRFLAERTGGTYSTLKVQPAELEDSGVYFCASSQFGRGENTIYFGEGSWLTVV.

This chain links TRBV30 with TRBJ1-3; D gene ambiguous. Germline CDR1 and CDR2: GTSNPN and SVGIG (reference sequence). The CDR3 has 14 residues. Trimming took 1 base from V and 0 from J, leaving 7 bases between them. CDR3 DNA sequence: TGTGCCTGGAGTGCGAAGAGCTCTGGAAACACCATATATTTT. Translated: CAWSAKSSGNTIYF. The whole variable domain, filled in from reference TRBV30 and TRBJ1-3, reads SQTIHQWPATLVQPVGSPLSLECTVEGTSNPNLYWYRQAAGRGLQLLFYSVGIGQISSEVPQNLSASRPQDRQFILSSKKLLLSDSGFYLCAWSAKSSGNTIYFGEGSWLTVV.

The chain is built from TRBV28 and TRBJ2-5; 7 bases line up with TRBD1. The CDR3 spans 14 residues. The trim removed 7 bases at V and 1 base at J, leaving 6 bases unmatched. CDR1 and CDR2 from the germline V gene are MDHEN and SYDVKM. This CDR3 is CASTWTGLQETQYF. The CDR3 DNA reads as TGTGCCAGCACCTGGACAGGCCTCCAAGAGACCCAGTACTTC.

The V and J genes are TRBV30 and TRBJ1-1; no definite D call. V was clipped by 6 bases and J by 3 bases, with 11 bases between them. The CDR3 is 12 amino acids. Germline V gene sequence: CDR1 GTSNPN, CDR2 SVGIG (reference sequence). Here the CDR3 DNA reads TGTGCCTGCTCCCGGCGGGACACTGAAGCTTTCTTT. Amino acids: CACSRRDTEAFF.

This chain joins TRBV10-3 and TRBJ1-1, with D possibly TRBD1 on 6 matching bases. V lost 7 bases, J lost 1 base, and 13 bases lay in between. Germline CDR1 is ENHRY and CDR2 is SYGVKD. CDR3 length equals 14 residues. The CDR3 region has the DNA TGTGCCATCAAACAGAGGGGGGGGAACACTGAAGCTTTCTTT. It is translated as CAIKQRGGNTEAFF.

This clone has more than one count but fewer than ten. This chain uses TRBV5-1 with TRBJ1-3; D is unresolved. V was clipped by 0 bases and J by 0 bases, with 7 bases between them. Germline values: CDR1 SGHRS, CDR2 YFSETQ. The CDR3 has 15 residues. The CDR3 spells CASSLAGSSGNTIYF. CDR3 sequence (DNA): TGCGCCAGCAGCTTGGCCGGGAGCTCTGGAAACACCATATATTTT.

The chain couples TRBV5-1 to TRBJ1-5; no clear D. Trimming left V 4 bases short and J 0 bases short, with 17 bases between. The CDR3 spans 17 residues. Germline V CDR1 and CDR2: SGHRS, YFSETQ. CDR3 sequence reads: CASSTPGPAVSNQPQHF. In nucleotides, the CDR3 is TGCGCCAGCAGCACACCTGGGCCAGCCGTTAGCAATCAGCCCCAGCATTTT.

J is TRBJ2-3 and V is TRBV6-2 or TRBV6-3; 13 bases line up with TRBD2. Germline V gives CDR1 MNHEY, CDR2 SVGEGT. Losses at the gene ends were 6 bases for V and 0 bases for J; bases not matched to a gene: 9. The CDR3 covers 18 residues. The DNA for the CDR3 is TGTGCCAGCAGCTCACTAGCGGGAGGGTACCGGAGCACAGATACGCAGTATTTT. It specifies CASSSLAGGYRSTDTQYF.

The chain couples TRBV19 to TRBJ1-2; the D is unclear. The CDR3 totals 13 residues. The V end lost 6 bases, the J end lost 4 bases, and 12 bases lay between the germline ends. Germline V gene data show CDR1 as LNHDA and CDR2 as SQIVND (reference sequence). CDR3 nucleotide sequence: TGTGCCAGTAGAGCAGGCGAGGGCTATGGCTACACCTTC. Protein: CASRAGEGYGYTF.

This clone was observed a handful of times. This chain joins TRBV27 and TRBJ1-6, with 7 bases lining up with TRBD1. J lost 2 bases, V lost 6 bases, and 7 bases had no gene match. The CDR3 totals 16 residues. From germline, CDR1 is MNHEY and CDR2 SMNVEV (reference sequence). CDR3 DNA sequence: TGTGCCAGCAGCCAACTCGGACAGGCCTATAATTCACCCCTCCACTTT. Translation: CASSQLGQAYNSPLHF.

The chain recombines TRBV5-1 with TRBJ1-4; 10 bases are shared with TRBD1. The CDR3 covers 15 residues. Germline CDR1 reads SGHRS; CDR2 reads YFSETQ. V shed 2 bases, J shed 5 bases, and the junction held 3 bases outside the gene matches. This CDR3 reads CASSFRGQGNEKLFF. In nucleotides, the CDR3 is TGCGCCAGCAGCTTCCGGGGACAGGGGAATGAAAAACTGTTTTTT. Complete variable domain (other parts from reference TRBV5-1 and TRBJ1-4): KAGVTQTPRYLIKTRGQQVTLSCSPISGHRSVSWYQQTPGQGLQFLFEYFSETQRNKGNFPGRFSGRQFSNSRSEMNVSTLELGDSALYLCASSFRGQGNEKLFFGSGTQLSVL.

The V call is TRBV10-2, the J call TRBJ2-7; a possible D gene is TRBD2 (5 bases). Germline CDR1 reads WSHSY; CDR2 reads SAAADI. The V end lost 6 bases, the J end lost 0 bases, and 9 bases lay between the germline ends. The CDR3 length is 13 residues. This CDR3 is CASSTRDSYEQYF. In DNA, the CDR3 is TGCGCCAGCAGCACCCGGGACTCCTACGAGCAGTACTTC.